The 4 T cell receptor beta chains in this list originate from one sample, sequenced in a study of early T cells in non-severe SARS-CoV-2 infection. MiXCR was run by TCRdb on the 5' RACE reads, yielding one entry per CDR3 protein. This sample has tens of thousands of distinct CDR3 sequences, with about 7.7% found just once. The sample was whole blood, taken at baseline. The source of these receptors is an adult who was a healthcare worker with PCR-confirmed SARS-CoV-2 infection or an uninfected control (not recorded which).

The chain uses TRBV10-3 and TRBJ2-7, with D possibly matching TRBD2 (5 bases). Germline V gene sequence: CDR1 ENHRY, CDR2 SYGVKD. The CDR3 is 13 amino acids. Trimming pared 3 bases from V and 3 bases from J, leaving 9 bases between. The CDR3 DNA reads as TGTGCCATCAGTGAAGAGGGCTTCTACGAGCAGTACTTC. Encoded protein: CAISEEGFYEQYF.

This clonotype was recorded a few times. The chain has TRBV24-1 and TRBJ2-5; D is unclear. This CDR3 spans 13 amino acids. Germline V gene data show CDR1 as KGHDR and CDR2 as SFDVKD. V was cut by 4 bases and J by 7 bases, with 12 bases left in between. The CDR3 loop is CATSDQPSGTQYF. The CDR3 DNA reads TGTGCCACCAGTGACCAGCCATCGGGGACCCAGTACTTC.

This chain links TRBV18 with TRBJ1-2; D unclear. CDR3 length: 13 amino acids. V was trimmed by 2 bases and J by 3 bases, leaving 7 bases between them. The germline V gene encodes CDR1 KGHSH and CDR2 LQKENI. This CDR3 is CASSPRVDYGYTF. In nucleotides, the CDR3 is TGTGCCAGCTCACCAAGGGTGGACTATGGCTACACCTTC.

This clonotype was detected many times. The CDR3 sequence: CASSSRFMNTEAFF. In DNA form, the CDR3 reads TGTGCCAGCAGTTCCCGGTTCATGAACACTGAAGCTTTCTTT. The chain has TRBV6-5 and TRBJ1-1; D ambiguous. Trimming cost V 4 bases and J 0 bases, with 9 bases left between them. The CDR3 is made up of 14 amino acids. The germline gives CDR1 MNHEY, CDR2 SVGAGI.